This TCR beta chain is from a study of CD8 T cells in Susac syndrome. This clonotype came up once. Both CD4+ and CD8+ T cells were negatively isolated, and TEMRA cells underwent FACS enrichment. Random hexamers served to reverse transcribe roughly 0.5 to 1 ug RNA. Across 54 Vbeta and 13 Jbeta, TCR beta CDR3 was amplified with immunoSEQ multiplex PCR. A single record per CDR3 protein comes from TCRdb applying MiXCR to the immunoSEQ multiplex PCR reads. The sample has approximately 180,000 distinct CDR3 sequences; 91% are singletons. Germline V lookup: CDR1 KGHDR, CDR2 SFDVKD. The CDR3 loop spans 14 amino acids. Between the trimmed V and J ends, which lost 4 bases and 4 bases, there was a span of 12 bases.

The sequence derives from a human donor with Susac syndrome. The rearrangement uses TRBV24-1 and TRBJ2-5, with D perhaps given as TRBD1 or TRBD2 (5 bases each). The sample consisted of CD4+ T cells from PBMCs. The CDR3 spells CATSEPGRGETQYF. CDR3 nucleotides: TGTGCCACCAGTGAACCGGGACGAGGAGAGACCCAGTACTTC.